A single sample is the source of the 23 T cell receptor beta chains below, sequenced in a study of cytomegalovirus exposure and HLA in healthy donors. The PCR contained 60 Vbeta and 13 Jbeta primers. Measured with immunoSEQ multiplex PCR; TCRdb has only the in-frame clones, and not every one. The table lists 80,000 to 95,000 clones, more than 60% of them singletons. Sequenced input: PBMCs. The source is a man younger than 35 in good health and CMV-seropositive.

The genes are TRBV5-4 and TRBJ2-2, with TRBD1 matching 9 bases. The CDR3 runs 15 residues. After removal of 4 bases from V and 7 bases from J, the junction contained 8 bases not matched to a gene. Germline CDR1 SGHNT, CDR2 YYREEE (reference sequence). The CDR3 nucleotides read TGTGCCAGCAGCCCCGGGACAGGGATTTACGGGGAGCTGTTTTTT. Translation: CASSPGTGIYGELFF.

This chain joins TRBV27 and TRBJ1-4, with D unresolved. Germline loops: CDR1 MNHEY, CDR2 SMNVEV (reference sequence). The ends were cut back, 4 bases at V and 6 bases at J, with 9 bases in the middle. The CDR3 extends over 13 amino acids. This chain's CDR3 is CASSWRRDEKLFF. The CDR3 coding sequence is TGTGCCAGCAGTTGGAGGAGGGATGAAAAACTGTTTTTT.

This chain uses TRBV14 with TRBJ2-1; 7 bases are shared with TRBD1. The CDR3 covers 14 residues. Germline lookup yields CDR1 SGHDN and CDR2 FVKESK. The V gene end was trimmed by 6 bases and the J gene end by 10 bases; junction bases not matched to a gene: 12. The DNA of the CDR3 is TGTGCCAGCAGACATACAGGGGCCCTACGAGAGCAGTTCTTC. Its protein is CASRHTGALREQFF.

In nucleotides, the CDR3 is TGCGCCAGCAGCAGCCCGGCCTACGAGCAGTACTTC. Translated: CASSSPAYEQYF. The chain uses TRBV5-1 and TRBJ2-7; D unclear. With 4 bases removed from V and 2 bases from J, the gap between germline ends came to 7 bases. The germline CDR1 and CDR2 sequences are SGHRS and YFSETQ. This CDR3 has 12 amino acids.

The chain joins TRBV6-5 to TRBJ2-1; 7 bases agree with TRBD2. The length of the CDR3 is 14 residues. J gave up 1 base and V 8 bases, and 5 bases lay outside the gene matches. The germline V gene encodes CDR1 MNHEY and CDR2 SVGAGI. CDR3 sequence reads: CASLGGSSYNEQFF. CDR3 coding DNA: TGTGCCAGCCTTGGCGGGAGTTCCTACAATGAGCAGTTCTTC.

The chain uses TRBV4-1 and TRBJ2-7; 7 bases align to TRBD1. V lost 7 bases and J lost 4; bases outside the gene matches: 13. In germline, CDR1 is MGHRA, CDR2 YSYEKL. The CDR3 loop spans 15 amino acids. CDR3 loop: CASKEAGTEGYEQYF. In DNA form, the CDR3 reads TGCGCCAGCAAGGAGGCCGGGACAGAGGGGTACGAGCAGTACTTC.

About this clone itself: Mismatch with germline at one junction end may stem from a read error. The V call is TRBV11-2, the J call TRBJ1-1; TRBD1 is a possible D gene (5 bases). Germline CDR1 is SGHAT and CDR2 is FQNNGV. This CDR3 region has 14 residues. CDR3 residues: CASSSNDWGTEAFF. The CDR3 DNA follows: TGTGCCAGCAGCTCCAACGATTGGGGCACTGAGGCTTTCTTT.

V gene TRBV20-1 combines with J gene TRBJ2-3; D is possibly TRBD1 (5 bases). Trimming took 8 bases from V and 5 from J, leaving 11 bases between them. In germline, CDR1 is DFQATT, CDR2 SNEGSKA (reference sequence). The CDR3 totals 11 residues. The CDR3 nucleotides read TGCAGTCTGGGGCTAGGAGATACGCAGTATTTT. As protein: CSLGLGDTQYF.

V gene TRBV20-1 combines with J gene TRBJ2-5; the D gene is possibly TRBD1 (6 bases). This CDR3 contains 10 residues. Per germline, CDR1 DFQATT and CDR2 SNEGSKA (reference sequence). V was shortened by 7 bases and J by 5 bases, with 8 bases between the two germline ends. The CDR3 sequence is CSGGRETQYF. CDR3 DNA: TGCAGTGGGGGGCGGGAGACCCAGTACTTC.

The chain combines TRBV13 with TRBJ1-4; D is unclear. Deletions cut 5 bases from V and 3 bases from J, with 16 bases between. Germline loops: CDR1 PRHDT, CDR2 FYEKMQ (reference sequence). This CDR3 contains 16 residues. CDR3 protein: CASSTGPGGANEKLFF. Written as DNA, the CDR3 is TGTGCCAGCAGCACCGGCCCCGGCGGAGCTAATGAAAAACTGTTTTTT.

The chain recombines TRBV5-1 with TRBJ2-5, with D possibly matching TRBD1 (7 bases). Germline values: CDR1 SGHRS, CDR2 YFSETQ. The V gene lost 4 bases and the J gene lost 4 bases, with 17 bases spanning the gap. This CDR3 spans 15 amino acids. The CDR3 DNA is TGCGCCAGCAGCCCCACCCCAGGGGGGAGAGAGACCCAGTACTTC. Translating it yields CASSPTPGGRETQYF.

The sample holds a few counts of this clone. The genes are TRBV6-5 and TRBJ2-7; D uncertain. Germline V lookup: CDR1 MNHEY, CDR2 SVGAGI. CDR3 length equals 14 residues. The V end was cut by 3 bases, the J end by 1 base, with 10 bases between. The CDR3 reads CASSYLDRSYEQYF. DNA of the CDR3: TGTGCCAGCAGTTATCTAGATCGGTCCTACGAGCAGTACTTC.

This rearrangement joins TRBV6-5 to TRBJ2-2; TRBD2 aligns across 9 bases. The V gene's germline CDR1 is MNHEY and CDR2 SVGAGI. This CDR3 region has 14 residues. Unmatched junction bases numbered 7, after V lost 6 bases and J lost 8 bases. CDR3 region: CASSLLAGRGELFF. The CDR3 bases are TGTGCCAGCAGCCTACTAGCGGGCCGGGGGGAGCTGTTTTTT.

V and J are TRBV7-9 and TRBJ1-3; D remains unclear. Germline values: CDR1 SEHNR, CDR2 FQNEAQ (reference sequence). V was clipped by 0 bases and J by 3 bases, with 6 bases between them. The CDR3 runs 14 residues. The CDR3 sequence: CASSLAAGGNTIYF. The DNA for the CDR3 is TGTGCCAGCAGCTTAGCCGCCGGTGGAAACACCATATATTTT.

CDR3 residues: CASSMPGQGREQYF. CDR3 bases: TGTGCCAGCAGCATGCCGGGACAGGGGCGGGAGCAGTACTTC. The chain employs TRBV28 and TRBJ2-7; 10 bases align to TRBD1. With 6 bases clipped from V and 7 bases from J, the junction kept 9 bases outside the gene matches. This CDR3 is built from 14 residues. Germline V lookup: CDR1 MDHEN, CDR2 SYDVKM.

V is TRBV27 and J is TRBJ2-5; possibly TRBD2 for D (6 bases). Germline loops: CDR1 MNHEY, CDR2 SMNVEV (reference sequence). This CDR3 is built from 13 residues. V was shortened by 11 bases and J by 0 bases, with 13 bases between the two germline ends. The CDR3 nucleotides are TGTGCCGGCCGGGACTTCGACCAAGAGACCCAGTACTTC. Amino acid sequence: CAGRDFDQETQYF.

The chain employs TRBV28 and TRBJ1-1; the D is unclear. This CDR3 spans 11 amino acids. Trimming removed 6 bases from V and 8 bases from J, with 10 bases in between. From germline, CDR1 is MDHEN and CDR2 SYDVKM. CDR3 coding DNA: TGTGCCAGCAGCACACCGGGAGAAGCTTTCTTT. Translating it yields CASSTPGEAFF.

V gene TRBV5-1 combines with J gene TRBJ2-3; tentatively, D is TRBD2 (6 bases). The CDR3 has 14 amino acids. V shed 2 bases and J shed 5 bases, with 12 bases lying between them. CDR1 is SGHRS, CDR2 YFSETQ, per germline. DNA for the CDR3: TGCGCCAGCAGCTTCGGAGGGCCTGGAGATACGCAGTATTTT. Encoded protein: CASSFGGPGDTQYF.

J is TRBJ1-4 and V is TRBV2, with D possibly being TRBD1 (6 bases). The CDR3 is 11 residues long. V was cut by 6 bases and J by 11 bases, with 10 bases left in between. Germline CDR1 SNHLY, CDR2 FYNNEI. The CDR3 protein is CASRTTGKLFF. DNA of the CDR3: TGTGCCAGCAGGACTACAGGGAAACTGTTTTTT. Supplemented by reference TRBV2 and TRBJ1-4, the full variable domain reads EPEVTQTPSHQVTQMGQEVILRCVPISNHLYFYWYRQILGQKVEFLVSFYNNEISEKSEIFDDQFSVERPDGSNFTLKIRSTKLEDSAMYFCASRTTGKLFFGSGTQLSVL.

The CDR3 sequence: CASSEAGPNYGYTF. The CDR3 DNA sequence: TGTGCCAGCAGTGAAGCGGGGCCGAACTATGGCTACACCTTC. The rearrangement uses TRBV6-1 and TRBJ1-2; TRBD1 is a possible D gene (5 bases). The CDR3 loop spans 14 amino acids. V lost 0 bases, J lost 2 bases, and 7 bases lay in between. The germline CDR1 and CDR2 sequences are MNHNS and SASEGT.

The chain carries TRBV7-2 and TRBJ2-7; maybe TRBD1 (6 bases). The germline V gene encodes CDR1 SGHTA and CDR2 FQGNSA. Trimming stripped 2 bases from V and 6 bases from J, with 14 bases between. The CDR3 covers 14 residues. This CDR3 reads CASSLYRALPEQYF. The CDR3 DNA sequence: TGTGCCAGCAGCTTATACAGGGCCCTACCCGAGCAGTACTTC. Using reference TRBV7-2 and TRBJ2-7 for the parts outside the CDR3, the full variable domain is GAGVSQSPSNKVTEKGKDVELRCDPISGHTALYWYRQSLGQGLEFLIYFQGNSAPDKSGLPSDRFSAERTGGSVSTLTIQRTQQEDSAVYLCASSLYRALPEQYFGPGTRLTVT.

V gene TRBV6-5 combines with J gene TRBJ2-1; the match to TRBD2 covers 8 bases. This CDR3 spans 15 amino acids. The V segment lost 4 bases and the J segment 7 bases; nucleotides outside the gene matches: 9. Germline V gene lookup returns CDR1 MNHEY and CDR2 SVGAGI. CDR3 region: CASSFFPGTSNEQFF. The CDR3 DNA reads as TGTGCCAGCAGTTTTTTTCCCGGGACTAGTAATGAGCAGTTCTTC.

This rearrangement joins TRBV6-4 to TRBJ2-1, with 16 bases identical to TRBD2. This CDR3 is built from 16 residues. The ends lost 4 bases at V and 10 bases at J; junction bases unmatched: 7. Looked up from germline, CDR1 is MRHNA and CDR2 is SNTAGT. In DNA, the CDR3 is TGTGCCAGCAGTGCCTCCGGGACTAGCGGGAGGGGAGAGCAGTTCTTC. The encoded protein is CASSASGTSGRGEQFF.